The rows below give T cell receptor beta chains drawn from one sample of a study of shared clonotypes between healthy human individuals. Generated by immunoSEQ multiplex PCR, the TCRdb table keeps only in-frame clones and is missing some. Among around 1,000,000 clones listed, about 72% were seen once. Sequenced: memory CD4+ T cells from PBMCs. All receptors come from a man younger than 35 in good health. Some clones in this sample may be carry-over from other donors' samples. Both conserved end residues are trimmed from each CDR3. Each record gives: D gene, V gene, J gene, CDR3 protein. The D gene is left open where the match is weak.

D: .; V: TRBV18; J: TRBJ1-1; CDR3: ATRGNMNTEAF
D: .; V: TRBV11-3; J: TRBJ2-2; CDR3: ASSLVATGELF
D: .; V: TRBV7-9; J: TRBJ2-2; CDR3: ASSPLGGVGTGELF
D: TRBD1; V: TRBV6-5; J: TRBJ2-2; CDR3: ASSYGAGGTGELF
D: .; V: TRBV18; J: TRBJ2-7; CDR3: ASSPIQWTYEQY
D: TRBD1; V: TRBV5-5; J: TRBJ1-2; CDR3: ASGFTGQDIYGYT
D: .; V: TRBV29-1; J: TRBJ1-2; CDR3: SVEDHRGANYGYT
D: .; V: TRBV10-2; J: TRBJ2-1; CDR3: ASSRDYNEQF
D: .; V: TRBV2; J: TRBJ1-5; CDR3: ASSEAFSDQPQH
D: TRBD2; V: TRBV5-1; J: TRBJ2-3; CDR3: ASSLLAGVSTDTQY
D: TRBD1; V: TRBV5-4; J: TRBJ2-3; CDR3: ASSRPGQGVKDTQY
D: TRBD1; V: TRBV9; J: TRBJ2-7; CDR3: ASSVGTGTNYEQY
D: .; V: TRBV7-3; J: TRBJ2-2; CDR3: ASSSGHSETGELF
D: .; V: TRBV28; J: TRBJ1-2; CDR3: ASSSPGNTNYGYT
D: TRBD1; V: TRBV27; J: TRBJ1-4; CDR3: ASSLGGQANEKLF
D: .; V: TRBV5-1; J: TRBJ2-5; CDR3: ASSRDPSGYQETQY
D: .; V: TRBV11-2; J: TRBJ2-2; CDR3: ASRGTRSWTGELF
D: .; V: TRBV5-6; J: TRBJ2-7; CDR3: ASSSMGPYEQY
D: TRBD1; V: TRBV19; J: TRBJ1-5; CDR3: ASSIAGQGTNQPQH
D: .; V: TRBV7-2; J: TRBJ1-2; CDR3: ASSLVPGPNYGYT
D: TRBD2; V: TRBV5-1; J: TRBJ2-1; CDR3: ASSLAGGDLNEQF
D: .; V: TRBV10-3; J: TRBJ2-7; CDR3: AISAQGEEQY
D: .; V: TRBV18; J: TRBJ1-5; CDR3: ASSPGYNQPQH
D: TRBD1; V: TRBV15; J: TRBJ1-4; CDR3: ATSRALTGTNEKLF
D: TRBD1; V: TRBV4-1; J: TRBJ2-7; CDR3: ASSQVVSLGQSSYEQY
D: .; V: TRBV29-1; J: TRBJ2-6; CDR3: SVEGQISGANVLT
D: .; V: TRBV10-3; J: TRBJ1-5; CDR3: AISESPGGPAQH
D: .; V: TRBV28; J: TRBJ2-1; CDR3: ASSLGRESYNEQF
D: .; V: TRBV27; J: TRBJ2-7; CDR3: ASSSSYSYEQY
D: .; V: TRBV5-8; J: TRBJ2-7; CDR3: ASTSPAGLGSREQY
D: .; V: TRBV13; J: TRBJ2-2; CDR3: ASSYRNTGELF